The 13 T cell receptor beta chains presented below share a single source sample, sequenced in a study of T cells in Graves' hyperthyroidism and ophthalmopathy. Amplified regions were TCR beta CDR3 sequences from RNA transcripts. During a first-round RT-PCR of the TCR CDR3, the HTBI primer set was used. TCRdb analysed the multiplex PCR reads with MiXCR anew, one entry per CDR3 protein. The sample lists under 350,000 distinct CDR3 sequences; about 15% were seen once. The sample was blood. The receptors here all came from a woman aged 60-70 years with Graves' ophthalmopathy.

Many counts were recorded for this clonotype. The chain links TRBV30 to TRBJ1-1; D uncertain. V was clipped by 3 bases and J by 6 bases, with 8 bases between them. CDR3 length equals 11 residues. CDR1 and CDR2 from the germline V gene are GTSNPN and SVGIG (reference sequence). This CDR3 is CAWRAISEAFF. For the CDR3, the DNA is TGTGCCTGGAGAGCGATTTCTGAAGCTTTCTTT.

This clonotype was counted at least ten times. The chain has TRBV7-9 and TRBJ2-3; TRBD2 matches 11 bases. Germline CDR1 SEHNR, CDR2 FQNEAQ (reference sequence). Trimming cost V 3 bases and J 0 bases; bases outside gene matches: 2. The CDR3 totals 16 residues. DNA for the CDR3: TGTGCCAGCAGCTTTTGGACTAGCGGGAGCACAGATACGCAGTATTTT. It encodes CASSFWTSGSTDTQYF.

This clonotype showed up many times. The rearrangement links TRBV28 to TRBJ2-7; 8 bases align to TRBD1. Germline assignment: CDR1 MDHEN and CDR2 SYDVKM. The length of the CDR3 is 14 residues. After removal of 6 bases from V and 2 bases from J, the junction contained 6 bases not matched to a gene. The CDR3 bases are TGTGCCAGCAGATCGACAGGGGTCACCTACGAGCAGTACTTC. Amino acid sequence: CASRSTGVTYEQYF.

The CDR3 coding sequence is TGTGCCAGCAGTTTATCAACAGGTTTGGCGCCAGGAGAATACAATGAGCAGTTCTTC. Encoded protein: CASSLSTGLAPGEYNEQFF. The chain is built from TRBV27 and TRBJ2-1, with D perhaps matching TRBD1 (5 bases). In germline, CDR1 is MNHEY, CDR2 SMNVEV (reference sequence). The CDR3 runs to 19 residues. V shed 0 bases and J shed 4 bases, with 22 bases lying between them.

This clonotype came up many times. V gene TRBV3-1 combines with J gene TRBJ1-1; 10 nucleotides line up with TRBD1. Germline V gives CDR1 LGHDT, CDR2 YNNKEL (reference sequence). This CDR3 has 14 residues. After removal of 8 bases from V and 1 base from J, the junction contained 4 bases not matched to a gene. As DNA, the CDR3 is TGTGCCAGCTCACGGACAGGGGGGAACACTGAAGCTTTCTTT. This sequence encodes CASSRTGGNTEAFF.

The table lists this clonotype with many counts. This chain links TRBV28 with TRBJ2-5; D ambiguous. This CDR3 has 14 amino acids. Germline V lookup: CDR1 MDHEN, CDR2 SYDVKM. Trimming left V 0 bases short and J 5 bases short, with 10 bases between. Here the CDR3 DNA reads TGTGCCAGCAGTTTATGGGGCGCTCGGGAGACCCAGTACTTC. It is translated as CASSLWGARETQYF.

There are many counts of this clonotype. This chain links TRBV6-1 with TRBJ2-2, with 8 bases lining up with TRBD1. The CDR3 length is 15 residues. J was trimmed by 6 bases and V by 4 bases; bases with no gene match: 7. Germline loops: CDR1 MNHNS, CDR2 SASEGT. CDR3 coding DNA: TGTGCCAGCAGTGTAGAGACAGGGGTGGCCGGGGAGCTGTTTTTT. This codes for CASSVETGVAGELFF.

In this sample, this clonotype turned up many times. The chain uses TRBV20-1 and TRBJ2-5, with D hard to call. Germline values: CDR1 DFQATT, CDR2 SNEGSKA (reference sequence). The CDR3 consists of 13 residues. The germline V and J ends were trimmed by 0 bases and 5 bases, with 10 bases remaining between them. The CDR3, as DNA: TGCAGTGCTAGAGATGCGACCCGGGAGACCCAGTACTTC. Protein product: CSARDATRETQYF.

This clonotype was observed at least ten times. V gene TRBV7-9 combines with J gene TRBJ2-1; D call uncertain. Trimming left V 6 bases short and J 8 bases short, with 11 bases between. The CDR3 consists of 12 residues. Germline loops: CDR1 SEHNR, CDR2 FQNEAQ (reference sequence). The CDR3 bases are TGTGCCAGCAGTCTCGTATACGATGAGCAGTTCTTC. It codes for CASSLVYDEQFF.

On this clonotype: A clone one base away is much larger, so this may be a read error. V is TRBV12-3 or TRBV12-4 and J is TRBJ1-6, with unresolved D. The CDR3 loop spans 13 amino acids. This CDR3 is CASSLKADSPIHF. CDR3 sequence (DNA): TGTGCCAGCAGTTTAAAAGCGGATTCACCCATCCACTTT.

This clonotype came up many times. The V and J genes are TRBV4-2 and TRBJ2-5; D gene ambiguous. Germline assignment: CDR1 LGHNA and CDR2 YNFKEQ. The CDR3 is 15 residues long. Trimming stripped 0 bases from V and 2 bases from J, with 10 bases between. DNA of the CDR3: TGTGCCAGCAGCCAAGAAGGGCAGAGACAAGAGACCCAGTACTTC. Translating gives CASSQEGQRQETQYF.

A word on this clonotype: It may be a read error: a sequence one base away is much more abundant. The CDR3 sequence is CATSSGGQGRGTQYF. The CDR3, as DNA: TGTGCCACCAGCAGCGGTGGACAGGGTCGGGGGACCCAGTACTTC. The chain has TRBV15 and TRBJ2-5; 8 nucleotides line up with TRBD1. V lost 3 bases, J lost 7 bases, and 10 bases stayed unmatched. The CDR3 totals 15 residues. Germline V gene data show CDR1 as LNHNV and CDR2 as YYDKDF (reference sequence).

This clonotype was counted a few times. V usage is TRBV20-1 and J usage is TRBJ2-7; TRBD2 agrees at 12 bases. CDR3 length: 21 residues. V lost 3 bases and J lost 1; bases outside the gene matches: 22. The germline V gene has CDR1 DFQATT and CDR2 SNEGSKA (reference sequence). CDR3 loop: CSARDEPRVGSSGRVSYEQYF. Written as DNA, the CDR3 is TGCAGTGCTAGGGATGAACCCAGGGTCGGCTCTAGCGGGAGGGTTTCCTACGAGCAGTACTTC.